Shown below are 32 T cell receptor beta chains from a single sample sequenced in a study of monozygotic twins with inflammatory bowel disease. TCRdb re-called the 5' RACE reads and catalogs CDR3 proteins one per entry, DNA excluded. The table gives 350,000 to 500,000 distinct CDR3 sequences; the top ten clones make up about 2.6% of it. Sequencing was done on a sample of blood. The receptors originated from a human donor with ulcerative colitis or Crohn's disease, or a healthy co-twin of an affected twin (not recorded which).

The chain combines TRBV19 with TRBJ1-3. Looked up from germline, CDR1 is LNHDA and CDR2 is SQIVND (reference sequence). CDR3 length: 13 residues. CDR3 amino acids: CASSIETGNTIYF.

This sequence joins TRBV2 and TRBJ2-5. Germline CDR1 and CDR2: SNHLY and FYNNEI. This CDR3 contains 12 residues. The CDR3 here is CASKDDQETQYF.

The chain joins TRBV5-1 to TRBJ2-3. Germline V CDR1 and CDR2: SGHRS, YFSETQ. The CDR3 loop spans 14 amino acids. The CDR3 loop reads CASSLEGISDTQYF.

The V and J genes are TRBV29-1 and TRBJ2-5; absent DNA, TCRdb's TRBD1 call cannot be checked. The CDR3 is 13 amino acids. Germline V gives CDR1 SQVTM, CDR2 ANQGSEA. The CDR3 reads CSSRTGMQETQYF.

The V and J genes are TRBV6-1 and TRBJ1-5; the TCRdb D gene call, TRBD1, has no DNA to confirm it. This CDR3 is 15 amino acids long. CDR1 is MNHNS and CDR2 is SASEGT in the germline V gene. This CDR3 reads CASLRGTGVNQPQHF.

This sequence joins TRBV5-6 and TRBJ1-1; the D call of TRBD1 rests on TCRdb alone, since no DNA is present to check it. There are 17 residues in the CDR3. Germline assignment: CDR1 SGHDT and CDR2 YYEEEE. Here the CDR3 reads CASRETGTGDRDTEASF.

CDR3 region: CSAPRDRVLGEQFF. The rearrangement uses TRBV20-1 and TRBJ2-1; absent DNA, TCRdb's TRBD1 call cannot be checked. CDR3 length: 14 amino acids. Germline V CDR1 and CDR2: DFQATT, SNEGSKA (reference sequence).

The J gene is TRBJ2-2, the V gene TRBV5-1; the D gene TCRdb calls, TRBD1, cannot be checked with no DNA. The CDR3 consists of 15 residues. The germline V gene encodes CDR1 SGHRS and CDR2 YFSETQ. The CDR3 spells CASSNRGRGTGELFF.

CDR3: CASSGTGPPNEQFF. This sequence joins TRBV5-1 and TRBJ2-1; TCRdb reports TRBD1, a call that lacks DNA to check it against. The germline gives CDR1 SGHRS, CDR2 YFSETQ. This CDR3 has 14 amino acids.

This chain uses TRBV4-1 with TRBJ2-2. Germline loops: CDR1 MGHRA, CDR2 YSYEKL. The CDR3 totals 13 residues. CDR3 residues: CASSLKVFGELFF.

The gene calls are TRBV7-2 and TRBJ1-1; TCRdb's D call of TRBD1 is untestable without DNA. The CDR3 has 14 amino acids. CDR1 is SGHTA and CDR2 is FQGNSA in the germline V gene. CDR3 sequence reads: CASSFTPGGTEAFF.

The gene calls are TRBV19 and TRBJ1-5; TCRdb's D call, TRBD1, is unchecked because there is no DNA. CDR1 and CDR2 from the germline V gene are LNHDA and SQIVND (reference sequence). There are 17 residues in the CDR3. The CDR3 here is CASSIQGGTASVQPQHF.

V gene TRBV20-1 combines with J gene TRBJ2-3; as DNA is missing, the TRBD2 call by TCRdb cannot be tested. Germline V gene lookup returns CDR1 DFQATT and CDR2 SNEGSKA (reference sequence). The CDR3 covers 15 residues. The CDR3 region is CSATKREASTDTQYF.

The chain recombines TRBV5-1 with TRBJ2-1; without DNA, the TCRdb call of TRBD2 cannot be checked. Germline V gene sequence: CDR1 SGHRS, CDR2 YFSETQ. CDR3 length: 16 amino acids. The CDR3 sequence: CASSLETSGSINEQFF.

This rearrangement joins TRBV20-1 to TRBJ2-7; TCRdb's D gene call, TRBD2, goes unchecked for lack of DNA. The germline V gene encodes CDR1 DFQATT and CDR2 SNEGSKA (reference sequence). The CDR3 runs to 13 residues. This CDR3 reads CSARLARVGEQYF.

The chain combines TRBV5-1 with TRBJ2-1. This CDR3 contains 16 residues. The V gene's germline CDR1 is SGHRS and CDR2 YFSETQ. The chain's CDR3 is CASSLSPGISYNEQFF.

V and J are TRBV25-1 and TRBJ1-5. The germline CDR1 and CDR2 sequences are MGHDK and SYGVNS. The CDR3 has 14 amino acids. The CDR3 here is CASGGEVRNQPQHF.

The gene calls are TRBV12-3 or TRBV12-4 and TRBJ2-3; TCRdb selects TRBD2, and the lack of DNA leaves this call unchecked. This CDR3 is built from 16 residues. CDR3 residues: CASSSEGTESTDTQYF.

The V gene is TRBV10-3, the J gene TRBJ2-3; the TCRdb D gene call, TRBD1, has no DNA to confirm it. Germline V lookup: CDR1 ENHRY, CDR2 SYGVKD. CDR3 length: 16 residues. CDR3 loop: CAISGGAGRSTDTQYF.

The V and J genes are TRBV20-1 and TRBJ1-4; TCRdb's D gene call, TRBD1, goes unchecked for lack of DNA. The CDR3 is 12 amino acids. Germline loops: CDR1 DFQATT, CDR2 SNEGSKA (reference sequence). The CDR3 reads CSAQGGGEKLFF.

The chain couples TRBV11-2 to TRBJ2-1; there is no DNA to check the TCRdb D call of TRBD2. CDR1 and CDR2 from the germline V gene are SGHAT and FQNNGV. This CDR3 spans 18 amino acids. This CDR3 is CASSLRPEGSFPYNEQFF.

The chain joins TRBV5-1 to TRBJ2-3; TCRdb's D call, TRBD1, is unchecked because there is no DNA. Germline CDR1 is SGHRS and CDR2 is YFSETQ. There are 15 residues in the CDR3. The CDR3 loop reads CASRPGATVGDTQYF.

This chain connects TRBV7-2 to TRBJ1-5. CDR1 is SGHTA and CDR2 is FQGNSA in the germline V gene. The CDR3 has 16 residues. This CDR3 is CASSLAGSNNNQPQHF.

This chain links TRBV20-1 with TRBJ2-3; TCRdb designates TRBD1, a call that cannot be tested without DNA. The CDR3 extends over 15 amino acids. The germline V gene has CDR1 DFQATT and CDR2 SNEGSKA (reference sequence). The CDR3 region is CSARPLAGLGDTQYF.

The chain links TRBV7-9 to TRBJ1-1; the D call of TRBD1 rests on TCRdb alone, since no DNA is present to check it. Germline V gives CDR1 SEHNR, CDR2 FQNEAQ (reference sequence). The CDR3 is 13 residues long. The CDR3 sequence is CASSSLGAVEAFF.

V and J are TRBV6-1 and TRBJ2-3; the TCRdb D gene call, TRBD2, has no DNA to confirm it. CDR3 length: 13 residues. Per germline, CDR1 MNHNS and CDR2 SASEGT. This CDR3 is CASSERDSATQYF.

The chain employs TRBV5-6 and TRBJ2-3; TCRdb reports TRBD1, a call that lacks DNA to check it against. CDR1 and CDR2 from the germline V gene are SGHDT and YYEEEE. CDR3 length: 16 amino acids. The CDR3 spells CASSRNMGARTDTQYF.

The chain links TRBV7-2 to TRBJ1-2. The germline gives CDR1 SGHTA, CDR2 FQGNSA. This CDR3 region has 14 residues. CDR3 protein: CASSLDRAADEWTF.

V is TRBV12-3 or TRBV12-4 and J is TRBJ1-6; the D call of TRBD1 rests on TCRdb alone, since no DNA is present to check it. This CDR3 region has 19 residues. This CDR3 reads CASRHRPGTGVGDNSPLHF.

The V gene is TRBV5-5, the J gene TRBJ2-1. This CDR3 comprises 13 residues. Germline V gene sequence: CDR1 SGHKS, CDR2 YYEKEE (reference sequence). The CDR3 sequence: CASSLQVYNEQFF. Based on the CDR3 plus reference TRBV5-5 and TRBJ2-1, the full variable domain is DAGVTQSPTHLIKTRGQQVTLRCSPISGHKSVSWYQQVLGQGPQFIFQYYEKEERGRGNFPDRFSARQFPNYSSELNVNALLLGDSALYLCASSLQVYNEQFFGPGTRLTVL.

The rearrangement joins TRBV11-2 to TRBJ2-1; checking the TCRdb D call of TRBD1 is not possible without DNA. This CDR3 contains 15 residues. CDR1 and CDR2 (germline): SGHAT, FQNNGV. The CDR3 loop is CASSLQANRGSEQFF.

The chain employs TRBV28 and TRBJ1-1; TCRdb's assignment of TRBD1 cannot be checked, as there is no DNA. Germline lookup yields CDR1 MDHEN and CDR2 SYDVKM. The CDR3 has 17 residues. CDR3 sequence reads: CASSPPAGAGIRTEAFF.